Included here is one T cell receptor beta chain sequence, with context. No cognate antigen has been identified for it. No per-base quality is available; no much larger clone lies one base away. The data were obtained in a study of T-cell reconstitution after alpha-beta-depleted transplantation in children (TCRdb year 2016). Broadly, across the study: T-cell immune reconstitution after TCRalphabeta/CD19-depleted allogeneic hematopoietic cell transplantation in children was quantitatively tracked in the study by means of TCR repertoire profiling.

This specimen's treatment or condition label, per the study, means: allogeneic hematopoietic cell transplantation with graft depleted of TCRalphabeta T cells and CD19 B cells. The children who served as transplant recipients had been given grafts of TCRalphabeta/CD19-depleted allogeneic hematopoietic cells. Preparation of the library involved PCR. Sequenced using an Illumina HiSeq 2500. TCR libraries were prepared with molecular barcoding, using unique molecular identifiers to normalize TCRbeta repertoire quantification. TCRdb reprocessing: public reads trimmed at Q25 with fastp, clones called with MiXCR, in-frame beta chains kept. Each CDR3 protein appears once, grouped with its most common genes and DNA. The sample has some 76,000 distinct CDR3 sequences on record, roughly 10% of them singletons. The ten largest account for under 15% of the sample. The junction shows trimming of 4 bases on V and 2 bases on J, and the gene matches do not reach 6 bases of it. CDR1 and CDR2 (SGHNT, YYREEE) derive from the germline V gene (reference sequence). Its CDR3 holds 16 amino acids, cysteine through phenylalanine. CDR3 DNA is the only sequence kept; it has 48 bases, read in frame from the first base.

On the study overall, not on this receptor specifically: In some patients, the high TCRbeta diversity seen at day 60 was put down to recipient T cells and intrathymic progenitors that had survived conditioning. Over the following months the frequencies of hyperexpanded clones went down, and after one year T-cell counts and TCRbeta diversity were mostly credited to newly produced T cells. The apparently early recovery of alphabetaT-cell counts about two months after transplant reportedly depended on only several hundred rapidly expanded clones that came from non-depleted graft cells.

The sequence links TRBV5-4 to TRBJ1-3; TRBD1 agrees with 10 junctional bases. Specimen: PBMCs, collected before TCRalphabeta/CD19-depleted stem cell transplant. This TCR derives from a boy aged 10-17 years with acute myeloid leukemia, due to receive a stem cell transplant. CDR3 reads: CASSISTGGPGNTIYF. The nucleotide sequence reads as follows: TGTGCCAGCAGCATTTCGACAGGGGGCCCTGGAAACACCATATATTTT.